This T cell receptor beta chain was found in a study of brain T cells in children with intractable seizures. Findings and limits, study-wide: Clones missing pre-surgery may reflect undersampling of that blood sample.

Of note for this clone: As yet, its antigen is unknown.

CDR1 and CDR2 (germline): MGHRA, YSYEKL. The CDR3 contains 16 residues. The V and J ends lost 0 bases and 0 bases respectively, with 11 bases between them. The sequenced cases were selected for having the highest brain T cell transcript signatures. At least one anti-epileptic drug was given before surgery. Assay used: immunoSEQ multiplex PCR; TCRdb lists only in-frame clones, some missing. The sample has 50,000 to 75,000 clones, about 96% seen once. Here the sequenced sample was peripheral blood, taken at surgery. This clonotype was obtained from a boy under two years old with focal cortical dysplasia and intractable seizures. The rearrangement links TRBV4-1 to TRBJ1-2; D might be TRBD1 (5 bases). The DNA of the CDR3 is TGCGCCAGCAGCCAAGATCCGACAGTTACTAACTATGGCTACACCTTC. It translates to CASSQDPTVTNYGYTF.